These T cell receptor beta chains were read from a single sample in a study of regulatory T cells in long-lasting Graves disease. TCRdb analysed the multiplex PCR reads with MiXCR anew, one entry per CDR3 protein. Of some 330,000 distinct CDR3 sequences listed, 12% are singletons. This same sample was also taken into another study, of T cells in Graves' hyperthyroidism and ophthalmopathy.

The sequencing used peripheral blood mononuclear cells (PBMCs), collected at new diagnosis, from a patient treated with antithyroid drugs. These TCRs come from a woman aged 18 to 35 with Graves disease. Both conserved end residues are part of each CDR3. A D gene is named only where the DNA matches it firmly. A clone size is listed for some rows: how often the clone was seen (once, few, many), or a class if it is expanded.

D	V	J	size	CDR3	DNA
.	TRBV20-1	TRBJ1-5	many	CSARSTDAYQPQHF	TGCAGTGCTAGATCCACAGATGCCTATCAGCCCCAGCATTTT
.	TRBV6-1	TRBJ1-4	many	CASGLTGTNEKLFF	TGTGCCAGCGGTCTAACAGGGACGAACGAAAAACTGTTTTTT
TRBD2	TRBV4-3	TRBJ2-7	.	CASSQGTGLATYEQYF	TGCGCCAGCAGCCAAGGCACTGGACTAGCAACCTACGAGCAGTACTTC
TRBD2	TRBV6-1	TRBJ2-1	.	CASRWGLAGYNEQFF	TGTGCCAGCAGGTGGGGACTAGCGGGCTACAATGAGCAGTTCTTC
.	TRBV20-1	TRBJ2-7	many	CSADLRGLYEQYF	TGCAGTGCGGACCTCAGGGGTCTATACGAGCAGTACTTC
.	TRBV28	TRBJ1-2	many	CASSLLQSYSSYGYTF	TGTGCCAGCAGTTTATTGCAGTCGTACTCTAGCTATGGCTACACCTTC
.	TRBV4-1	TRBJ1-1	many	CASSQVVSGDGAFF	TGCGCCAGCAGCCAAGTGGTATCAGGGGATGGAGCTTTCTTT
TRBD2	TRBV12-3/TRBV12-4	TRBJ2-7	many	CASSPNLAGVNEQYF	TGTGCCAGCAGTCCGAATCTAGCGGGGGTTAACGAGCAGTACTTC
.	TRBV10-3	TRBJ1-2	many	CATPGQGEGDGYTF	TGTGCCACCCCGGGGCAGGGAGAAGGGGATGGCTACACCTTC
.	TRBV4-1	TRBJ2-1	.	CASSQVESNNEQFF	TGCGCCAGCAGCCAAGTAGAATCAAACAATGAGCAGTTCTTC
TRBD2	TRBV20-1	TRBJ2-5	many	CSARHPGTSYETQYF	TGCAGTGCTCGCCACCCCGGGACTAGTTATGAGACCCAGTACTTC
.	TRBV9	TRBJ2-6	.	CASSPEVSFHFSGANVLTF	TGTGCCAGCAGCCCGGAGGTCTCGTTCCATTTCTCTGGGGCCAACGTCCTGACTTTC
.	TRBV6-5	TRBJ2-7	many	CASSYFTGREQYF	TGTGCCAGCAGTTACTTCACCGGTCGCGAGCAGTACTTC
TRBD2	TRBV4-3	TRBJ2-1	few	CASSLLAGATYNEQFF	TGCGCCAGCAGCCTACTAGCGGGGGCTACGTACAATGAGCAGTTCTTC